Each of the 29 T cell receptor beta chains below was sequenced from the same sample in a study of spatial heterogeneity in lung cancer. Time point: sample taken at primary tumor resection. TCRs were sequenced from unsorted whole RNA of tumor, nontumor lung or PBMC. A single record per CDR3 protein comes from TCRdb applying MiXCR to the 5' RACE reads. The sample carries roughly 17,000 distinct CDR3 sequences, 20% to 25% recorded once. Source: PBMCs, taken at surgery. The receptor set was obtained from a female donor with early-stage non-small cell lung cancer.

This clonotype has at least ten counts. The V call is TRBV7-3, the J call TRBJ1-6; maybe TRBD1 (5 bases). Germline V lookup: CDR1 SGHTA, CDR2 FQGTGA. V was cut by 1 base and J by 10 bases, with 11 bases left in between. The CDR3 contains 14 residues. This chain's CDR3 is CASSLKAGWSPLHF. As DNA, the CDR3 is TGTGCCAGCAGCTTAAAGGCAGGGTGGTCACCCCTCCACTTT.

This clonotype was recorded many times. V is TRBV7-6 and J is TRBJ2-1; 11 nucleotides match TRBD1. From germline, CDR1 is SGHVS and CDR2 FNYEAQ. This CDR3 has 17 amino acids. V lost 4 bases to trimming and J lost 6 bases; unmatched junction nucleotides: 11. This CDR3 is CASSSTEYGTGGNEQFF. The CDR3, as DNA: TGTGCCAGCAGCTCAACGGAGTACGGGACAGGGGGCAATGAGCAGTTCTTC.

The genes are TRBV6-6 and TRBJ1-2; D remains unclear. Trimming removed 7 bases at V and 3 bases at J, with 9 bases between. CDR1 MNHNY and CDR2 SVGAGI come from the germline V gene (reference sequence). The CDR3 length is 12 residues. The CDR3 here is CASIRDHYGYTF. CDR3 bases: TGTGCCAGCATAAGGGATCACTATGGCTACACCTTC.

This clonotype is labeled as medium-sized (0.01 to 0.1%). The chain uses TRBV5-8 and TRBJ2-5; D ambiguous. V was cut by 0 bases and J by 2 bases, with 8 bases left in between. The length of the CDR3 is 14 residues. Germline CDR1 reads SGHTS; CDR2 reads YDEGEE. The DNA for the CDR3 is TGTGCCAGCAGCTTGGCCAGGCAGCAAGAGACCCAGTACTTC. Its translation is CASSLARQQETQYF. The variable domain in full, completed from reference TRBV5-8 and TRBJ2-5, reads EAGVTQSPTHLIKTRGQQATLRCSPISGHTSVYWYQQALGLGLQFLLWYDEGEERNRGNFPPRFSGRQFPNYSSELNVNALELEDSALYLCASSLARQQETQYFGPGTRLLVL.

The chain uses TRBV28 and TRBJ2-1; the match to TRBD2 covers 7 bases. V lost 4 bases, J lost 7 bases, and 10 bases stayed unmatched. Germline CDR1 is MDHEN and CDR2 is SYDVKM. The CDR3 spans 15 residues. In DNA, the CDR3 is TGTGCCAGCAGTTCCTTTGCGGGAGTGGGAAATGAGCAGTTCTTC. Translated, it gives CASSSFAGVGNEQFF.

This clonotype was observed many times. The genes are TRBV28 and TRBJ1-2; no definite D call. In germline, CDR1 is MDHEN, CDR2 SYDVKM. V was shortened by 8 bases and J by 3 bases, with 7 bases between the two germline ends. The CDR3 sequence is 11 residues long. In DNA form, the CDR3 reads TGTGCCAGCTGGGTTGACTATGGCTACACCTTC. It yields the protein CASWVDYGYTF.

This clonotype was counted many times. V usage is TRBV19 and J usage is TRBJ1-5, with unresolved D. The germline V and J ends were trimmed by 3 bases and 6 bases, with 3 bases remaining between them. Germline V gene sequence: CDR1 LNHDA, CDR2 SQIVND (reference sequence). The CDR3 extends over 11 amino acids. This CDR3 is CASSIGQPQHF. In nucleotides, the CDR3 is TGTGCCAGTAGTATTGGTCAGCCCCAGCATTTT.

V and J are TRBV3-1 and TRBJ2-3, with D uncertain. The germline V gene encodes CDR1 LGHDT and CDR2 YNNKEL (reference sequence). Trimming stripped 6 bases from V and 6 bases from J, with 10 bases between. This CDR3 region has 12 residues. This CDR3 reads CASRHPGDTQYF. The CDR3 DNA reads as TGTGCCAGCAGGCATCCTGGCGATACGCAGTATTTT.

This clonotype was observed a handful of times. The chain has TRBV12-3 or TRBV12-4 and TRBJ2-4; unclear D gene. The CDR3 is 16 residues long. V lost 2 bases and J 0 bases, leaving 11 bases between the germline ends. CDR3 nucleotide sequence: TGTGCCAGCAGTTTAACGCAGATCTTAGCCAAAAACATTCAGTACTTC. Translation gives CASSLTQILAKNIQYF.

The sample holds many counts of this clonotype. The chain has TRBV7-6 and TRBJ2-5; no clear D gene. CDR3 length equals 12 residues. The V gene lost 5 bases and the J gene lost 7 bases, with 11 bases spanning the gap. Germline V gene lookup returns CDR1 SGHVS and CDR2 FNYEAQ. CDR3 in DNA: TGTGCCAGCAGCCTAGTTCCAACGACCCAGTACTTC. It encodes CASSLVPTTQYF.

There are many counts of this clonotype. This chain uses TRBV20-1 with TRBJ1-2; D remains unclear. Germline V gene sequence: CDR1 DFQATT, CDR2 SNEGSKA (reference sequence). With 0 bases removed from V and 0 bases from J, the gap between germline ends came to 8 bases. The CDR3 totals 14 residues. CDR3 nucleotide sequence: TGCAGTGCTAGAGATCTTCGGCCTAACTATGGCTACACCTTC. This sequence encodes CSARDLRPNYGYTF.

This clonotype was observed at least ten times. The CDR3 nucleotides are TGTGCCAGCAGTGGGGGGACTAGTACCTATGAGCAGTTCTTC. It translates to CASSGGTSTYEQFF. The chain carries TRBV2 and TRBJ2-1, with 8 bases aligning to TRBD2. The germline V gene encodes CDR1 SNHLY and CDR2 FYNNEI. The V gene end was trimmed by 4 bases and the J gene end by 8 bases; junction bases not matched to a gene: 7. The length of the CDR3 is 14 residues.

V gene TRBV13 combines with J gene TRBJ1-1; 7 nucleotides match TRBD1. V lost 5 bases and J lost 11; bases outside the gene matches: 14. Germline CDR1 is PRHDT and CDR2 is FYEKMQ (reference sequence). The CDR3 consists of 14 residues. CDR3: CASSIRDSRAGAFF. The DNA for the CDR3 is TGTGCCAGCAGCATTCGGGACAGCCGTGCTGGCGCTTTCTTT. Looking up the rest from reference TRBV13 and TRBJ1-1 gives the full variable domain: AAGVIQSPRHLIKEKRETATLKCYPIPRHDTVYWYQQGPGQDPQFLISFYEKMQSDKGSIPDRFSAQQFSDYHSELNMSSLELGDSALYFCASSIRDSRAGAFFGQGTRLTVV.

This clonotype was recorded at least ten times. The J gene is TRBJ2-7, the V gene TRBV5-1, with TRBD2 as a possible D gene (6 bases). CDR3 length: 13 amino acids. Trimming removed 4 bases from V and 3 bases from J, with 11 bases in between. Germline CDR1 SGHRS, CDR2 YFSETQ. The CDR3: CASSTGLSYEQYF. The CDR3 coding sequence is TGCGCCAGCAGCACGGGACTGAGCTACGAGCAGTACTTC.

This clonotype is medium-sized within its sample. V and J are TRBV28 and TRBJ1-5, with unresolved D. V was pared by 2 bases and J by 8 bases, with 4 bases between. The CDR3 is made up of 11 amino acids. The germline CDR1 and CDR2 sequences are MDHEN and SYDVKM. CDR3 nucleotide sequence: TGTGCCAGCAGTTTAAGGGAGCCCCAGCATTTT. It specifies CASSLREPQHF.

V gene TRBV2 combines with J gene TRBJ2-7, with 8 bases aligning to TRBD2. The CDR3 has 16 amino acids. The V and J ends lost 6 bases and 3 bases, in that order; junction bases with no gene match: 13. Germline lookup yields CDR1 SNHLY and CDR2 FYNNEI. The CDR3 protein is CASRDGTGTSIYEQYF. DNA for the CDR3: TGTGCCAGCAGAGACGGGACCGGGACTAGTATCTACGAGCAGTACTTC. Based on the CDR3 plus reference TRBV2 and TRBJ2-7, the full variable domain is EPEVTQTPSHQVTQMGQEVILRCVPISNHLYFYWYRQILGQKVEFLVSFYNNEISEKSEIFDDQFSVERPDGSNFTLKIRSTKLEDSAMYFCASRDGTGTSIYEQYFGPGTRLTVT.

This clonotype showed up many times. The rearrangement links TRBV7-9 to TRBJ2-3; 13 bases map to TRBD2. Trimming at V came to 5 bases and at J to 2 bases, leaving 4 bases not matched to a gene. The CDR3 has 16 amino acids. Germline V gives CDR1 SEHNR, CDR2 FQNEAQ (reference sequence). CDR3 loop: CASSAGLAGVTDTQYF. The DNA of the CDR3 is TGTGCCAGCAGCGCAGGACTAGCGGGAGTCACAGATACGCAGTATTTT.

By share of the sample, this clonotype is medium-sized. The chain uses TRBV20-1 and TRBJ1-5, with D perhaps matching TRBD1 (6 bases). With 1 base removed from V and 5 bases from J, the gap between germline ends came to 15 bases. The CDR3 has 15 residues. CDR1 and CDR2 (germline): DFQATT, SNEGSKA (reference sequence). The CDR3 reads CSARAGQRGDQPQHF. CDR3 sequence (DNA): TGCAGTGCTAGAGCCGGACAGCGGGGGGATCAGCCCCAGCATTTT.

This clonotype appeared many times. The chain joins TRBV28 to TRBJ2-1, with a weak D call TRBD2 (6 bases). Trimming took 1 base from V and 6 from J, leaving 10 bases between them. The CDR3 totals 14 residues. The V gene's germline CDR1 is MDHEN and CDR2 SYDVKM. This CDR3 reads CASSLSPGLNEQFF. Here the CDR3 DNA reads TGTGCCAGCAGTTTATCTCCGGGACTCAATGAGCAGTTCTTC.

This clonotype was picked up many times. The chain carries TRBV20-1 and TRBJ1-4, with a weak D call TRBD1 (6 bases). Germline CDR1 reads DFQATT; CDR2 reads SNEGSKA (reference sequence). The CDR3 runs to 11 residues. The CDR3 sequence: CRGGTNEKLFF. The CDR3, as DNA: TGCAGAGGGGGGACTAATGAAAAACTGTTTTTT.

This clonotype was recorded a few times. Since a much larger clone is just one base distant, this may be a read error. The chain employs TRBV28 and TRBJ1-2; no clear D gene. Trimming left V 5 bases short and J 2 bases short, with 3 bases between. The CDR3 sequence is 11 residues long. Germline-derived CDR1 and CDR2 are MDHEN and SYDVKM. The CDR3 spells CASSPNYGYTF. DNA for the CDR3: TGTGCCAGCAGTCCCAACTATGGCTACACCTTC.

Many counts were recorded for this clonotype. The chain uses TRBV10-3 and TRBJ2-1, with TRBD1 matching 10 bases. This CDR3 comprises 14 residues. Looked up from germline, CDR1 is ENHRY and CDR2 is SYGVKD. V gave up 6 bases and J gave up 7 bases; unmatched junction bases: 6. CDR3 nucleotides: TGTGCCATCAGGGGGACAGGGGATGAAAATGAGCAGTTCTTC. Translated, it gives CAIRGTGDENEQFF.

This clonotype is medium-sized (0.01 to 0.1%). The genes are TRBV20-1 and TRBJ2-7; 8 bases align to TRBD2. Trimming cost V 6 bases and J 4 bases; bases outside gene matches: 14. The CDR3 has 15 residues. Per the germline V gene, CDR1 is DFQATT and CDR2 is SNEGSKA (reference sequence). The CDR3 sequence is CSATSGGSDSYEQYF. As DNA, the CDR3 is TGCAGTGCGACCTCGGGGGGGTCTGACTCTTACGAGCAGTACTTC.

This clonotype qualifies as medium-sized. This chain uses TRBV12-3 or TRBV12-4 with TRBJ1-5; no reliable D call. The CDR3 totals 14 residues. Trimming removed 3 bases from V and 4 bases from J, with 10 bases in between. The CDR3 bases are TGTGCCAGCAGTTTTGGGGTAGTAAATCAGCCCCAGCATTTT. Translating it yields CASSFGVVNQPQHF.

In this sample, this clonotype is medium-sized. V and J are TRBV20-1 and TRBJ1-1; D might be TRBD1 (6 bases). In germline, CDR1 is DFQATT, CDR2 SNEGSKA (reference sequence). The CDR3 covers 14 residues. V gave up 5 bases and J gave up 0 bases, with 13 bases separating them. Here the CDR3 reads CSAEIDRLNTEAFF. The CDR3 DNA reads TGCAGTGCTGAGATTGACAGGCTGAACACTGAAGCTTTCTTT.

This clonotype was counted many times. As DNA, the CDR3 is TGCGCCAGCAGCCAAGACCTGGGAACAGATACGCAGTATTTT. It encodes CASSQDLGTDTQYF. The chain carries TRBV4-3 and TRBJ2-3; no clear D gene. Trimming cost V 0 bases and J 3 bases, with 7 bases left between them. Germline V gene data show CDR1 as LGHNA and CDR2 as YSLEER. The CDR3 has 14 residues.

The V gene is TRBV2, the J gene TRBJ1-2, with TRBD1 identical over 8 bases. The CDR3 totals 20 residues. Germline loops: CDR1 SNHLY, CDR2 FYNNEI. With V trimmed by 7 bases and J by 4 bases, 26 bases remained unmatched. CDR3 residues: CASTWVQDIGTRDRIYGYTF. In nucleotides, the CDR3 is TGTGCCAGCACTTGGGTTCAGGATATCGGAACCCGGGACAGGATCTATGGCTACACCTTC.

This clonotype was seen repeatedly, ten times or more. The V gene is TRBV2, the J gene TRBJ2-5; D is unresolved. This CDR3 spans 12 amino acids. Trimming took off 3 bases at V and 5 bases at J, with 7 bases between the two ends. The V gene's germline CDR1 is SNHLY and CDR2 FYNNEI. This CDR3 is CASSEPRETQYF. The CDR3 DNA sequence: TGTGCCAGCAGTGAGCCCCGGGAGACCCAGTACTTC.

This clonotype was counted at least ten times. The chain uses TRBV7-9 and TRBJ2-3, with TRBD2 identical over 10 bases. This CDR3 spans 19 amino acids. Germline CDR1 SEHNR, CDR2 FQNEAQ (reference sequence). V gave up 4 bases and J gave up 4 bases; unmatched junction bases: 17. As DNA, the CDR3 is TGTGCCAGCAGCTCCCTAAACAGCGGGAGGGCTGGTTGGGCAGATACGCAGTATTTT. It translates to CASSSLNSGRAGWADTQYF.